The TCR beta chain described here comes from a study of T cell changes during pregnancy in multiple sclerosis. The V gene's germline CDR1 is SGHDN and CDR2 FVKESK. The CDR3 contains 16 residues. Between the trimmed V and J ends, which lost 2 bases and 9 bases, there was a span of 17 bases. Profiling relied on immunoSEQ multiplex PCR, and the TCRdb table lists in-frame clones only, not all of them. The table records roughly 65,000 clones, approximately 90% of them present only once. The sequencing here drew on peripheral blood, taken in the third trimester of pregnancy. The TCR sequence derives from a female donor in good health, enrolled as a control in a pregnancy study. J is TRBJ1-6 and V is TRBV14; no reliable D call. CDR3 sequence reads: CASSQIRPGVSSPLHF. CDR3 coding DNA: TGTGCCAGCAGCCAAATTCGACCGGGAGTTAGTTCACCCCTCCACTTT.